This passage covers 21 T cell receptor beta chains from one sample sequenced in a study of T cells in Graves' hyperthyroidism and ophthalmopathy. Template material for amplifying TCR beta CDR3 regions consisted of RNA transcripts. When the TCR CDR3 underwent first-round RT-PCR, the HTBI primer set was used. MiXCR was run by TCRdb on the multiplex PCR reads, yielding one entry per CDR3 protein. The sample yields some 510,000 distinct CDR3 sequences, more than 45% seen once. Sequencing input: peripheral blood or thyroid tissue (not recorded which). All receptors derive from a woman younger than 30 with Graves' hyperthyroidism.

The rearrangement joins TRBV11-1 to TRBJ1-3; perhaps TRBD1 as D (5 bases). Germline CDR1 is SGHAT and CDR2 is FQDESV (reference sequence). The ends were cut back, 5 bases at V and 5 bases at J, with 16 bases in the middle. The CDR3 has 15 amino acids. CDR3 loop: CASSLTDRDRNTIYF. The CDR3 DNA reads as TGTGCCAGCAGCCTAACCGACCGGGACCGAAACACCATATATTTT.

The chain recombines TRBV10-3 with TRBJ1-1; a weak D match, TRBD1 (5 bases). The CDR3 runs 14 residues. The germline V and J ends were trimmed by 4 bases and 5 bases, with 14 bases remaining between them. Germline lookup yields CDR1 ENHRY and CDR2 SYGVKD. For the CDR3, the DNA is TGTGCCATCAGTGGGGGAGGGGAAGGGACTGAAGCTTTCTTT. Protein: CAISGGGEGTEAFF.

The chain couples TRBV20-1 to TRBJ2-7, with 8 positions matching TRBD2. The CDR3 has 14 amino acids. The V gene end was trimmed by 0 bases and the J gene end by 2 bases; junction bases not matched to a gene: 3. CDR1 DFQATT and CDR2 SNEGSKA come from the germline V gene (reference sequence). CDR3 sequence (DNA): TGCAGTGCTAGAGACGGGAGGGTACCCTACGAGCAGTACTTC. This translates into CSARDGRVPYEQYF.

The chain links TRBV7-9 to TRBJ2-7; no clear D gene. Germline V gene data show CDR1 as SEHNR and CDR2 as FQNEAQ (reference sequence). The CDR3 contains 13 residues. V was shortened by 11 bases and J by 4 bases, with 18 bases between the two germline ends. DNA for the CDR3: TGTGCCTGGAGTATTGGCGCCGAATACGAGCAGTACTTC. Its translation is CAWSIGAEYEQYF.

The gene calls are TRBV7-9 and TRBJ1-6, with TRBD1 matching 8 bases. The germline CDR1 and CDR2 sequences are SEHNR and FQNEAQ (reference sequence). The CDR3 consists of 15 residues. After removal of 3 bases from V and 6 bases from J, the junction contained 4 bases not matched to a gene. The CDR3 DNA reads TGTGCCAGCAGCTTGACAGGGGTGGTTAATTCACCCCTCCACTTT. Protein: CASSLTGVVNSPLHF. The full variable domain, its missing parts supplied by reference TRBV7-9 and TRBJ1-6, is DTGVSQNPRHKITKRGQNVTFRCDPISEHNRLYWYRQTLGQGPEFLTYFQNEAQLEKSRLLSDRFSAERPKGSFSTLEIQRTEQGDSAMYLCASSLTGVVNSPLHFGNGTRLTVT.

V is TRBV12-3 or TRBV12-4 and J is TRBJ1-1; possible D gene TRBD1, 6 bases. V shed 5 bases and J shed 6 bases, with 10 bases lying between them. This CDR3 is 12 amino acids long. CDR3 region: CASSATGSEAFF. The CDR3 nucleotides are TGTGCCAGCAGTGCCACAGGGTCTGAAGCTTTCTTT.

The sample holds many counts of this clonotype. The chain uses TRBV10-3 and TRBJ1-2, with D possibly matching TRBD1 (5 bases). The CDR3 length is 11 residues. The germline CDR1 and CDR2 sequences are ENHRY and SYGVKD. CDR3 DNA: TGTGACTCCTGGGGGGGTTGCGGCTACACCTTC. Protein: CDSWGGCGYTF.

At least ten counts were recorded for this clonotype. The chain links TRBV19 to TRBJ1-6, with 10 positions matching TRBD1. There are 15 residues in the CDR3. The junction had 4 bases not matched to a gene; V was cut back by 6 bases and J by 5 bases. CDR1 LNHDA and CDR2 SQIVND come from the germline V gene (reference sequence). The CDR3 bases are TGTGCCAGTAGCACCGGGACAGGGGATAATTCACCCCTCCACTTT. This translates into CASSTGTGDNSPLHF.

CDR3 in DNA: TGTGCCACCAGTGATCCAAGCTACAGGGAGGAAGAAAAACTGTTTTTT. Amino acids: CATSDPSYREEEKLFF. The rearrangement links TRBV24-1 to TRBJ1-4, with D perhaps matching TRBD1 (6 bases). V dropped 3 bases and J dropped 8 bases, with 18 bases sitting between them. This CDR3 is 16 amino acids long. Per germline, CDR1 KGHDR and CDR2 SFDVKD.

This chain joins TRBV29-1 and TRBJ1-3; D possibly corresponds to TRBD1 (6 bases). The length of the CDR3 is 15 residues. V was cut by 1 base and J by 8 bases, with 18 bases left in between. The germline V gene has CDR1 SQVTM and CDR2 ANQGSEA. CDR3 nucleotides: TGCAGCGTTGAAGGGACAGATAACTATGGCTACACCATATATTTT. Translating gives CSVEGTDNYGYTIYF.

This clonotype was seen repeatedly, ten times or more. The chain recombines TRBV7-9 with TRBJ2-2; no reliable D call. In germline, CDR1 is SEHNR, CDR2 FQNEAQ (reference sequence). This CDR3 spans 13 amino acids. The V end was cut by 1 base, the J end by 3 bases, with 3 bases between. CDR3 residues: CASSLVDTGELFF. The CDR3 bases are TGTGCCAGCAGCTTAGTAGACACCGGGGAGCTGTTTTTT.

In this sample, this clonotype turned up a few times. The junction and the germline gene differ at one end; a read error may be behind it. This rearrangement joins TRBV2 to TRBJ2-7; D is unresolved. Germline V gives CDR1 SNHLY, CDR2 FYNNEI. This CDR3 region has 12 residues. This CDR3 is CATTPEDHERYF. The CDR3 coding sequence is TGTGCCACCACGCCTGAGGATCACGAGCGGTACTTC.

This clonotype has only a few counts. The rearrangement joins TRBV7-9 to TRBJ1-1, with 8 bases identical to TRBD1. The V segment lost 5 bases and the J segment 2 bases; nucleotides outside the gene matches: 10. Germline assignment: CDR1 SEHNR and CDR2 FQNEAQ (reference sequence). The CDR3 totals 16 residues. Here the CDR3 reads CASSPGQEKVNTEAFF. The DNA for the CDR3 is TGTGCCAGCAGCCCGGGACAGGAAAAGGTTAACACTGAAGCTTTCTTT. Complete variable domain (other parts from reference TRBV7-9 and TRBJ1-1): DTGVSQNPRHKITKRGQNVTFRCDPISEHNRLYWYRQTLGQGPEFLTYFQNEAQLEKSRLLSDRFSAERPKGSFSTLEIQRTEQGDSAMYLCASSPGQEKVNTEAFFGQGTRLTVV.

The rearrangement links TRBV19 to TRBJ1-1; weak D call: TRBD1 (5 bases). There are 16 residues in the CDR3. Germline assignment: CDR1 LNHDA and CDR2 SQIVND (reference sequence). The germline V and J ends were trimmed by 4 bases and 2 bases, with 17 bases remaining between them. Here the CDR3 DNA reads TGTGCCAGTAGTACGGCGGGAGGACATGGTAACACTGAAGCTTTCTTT. This codes for CASSTAGGHGNTEAFF.

CDR3 residues: CASSLDGKGPYEQYF. The CDR3 region has the DNA TGTGCCAGTAGTCTTGATGGGAAGGGGCCGTACGAGCAGTACTTC. This chain links TRBV19 with TRBJ2-7; weak D call: TRBD1 (5 bases). The CDR3 runs 15 residues. Germline-derived CDR1 and CDR2 are LNHDA and SQIVND (reference sequence). The ends were cut back, 5 bases at V and 4 bases at J, with 18 bases in the middle.

At least ten counts were recorded for this clonotype. V is TRBV25-1 and J is TRBJ2-5; TRBD1 is a possible D gene (5 bases). This CDR3 has 16 residues. Germline CDR1 MGHDK, CDR2 SYGVNS. V lost 3 bases to trimming and J lost 5 bases, with 19 bases between them. As DNA, the CDR3 is TGTGCCAGCAGTGATATTCGGGTCAGGGTCGCGGAGACCCAGTACTTC. Translating it yields CASSDIRVRVAETQYF.

The rearrangement uses TRBV7-4 and TRBJ2-7; 9 bases map to TRBD1. TRBJ2-1 matches the DNA end more closely, so the J call is doubtful. The length of the CDR3 is 13 residues. Germline V gene lookup returns CDR1 SGHVT and CDR2 SQSDAQ. The CDR3 DNA is TGTGCCAGCAGAAGGACAGGGGTGGATGAGCAGTTCTTC. Amino acids: CASRRTGVDEQFF.

This clonotype was observed a few times. This chain links TRBV7-9 with TRBJ1-2; D gene uncertain. This CDR3 is 15 amino acids long. Between the trimmed V and J ends, which lost 0 bases and 1 base, there was a span of 9 bases. CDR1 and CDR2 from the germline V gene are SEHNR and FQNEAQ (reference sequence). The CDR3 coding sequence is TGTGCCAGCAGCTTAGCGTTGATTCATAACTATGGCTACACCTTC. Translation: CASSLALIHNYGYTF.

This clonotype was seen ten or more times. CDR3 nucleotides: TGTGCCAGCAGCTTGGCGGGAAACTATGGCTACACCTTC. It yields the protein CASSLAGNYGYTF. The chain couples TRBV7-2 to TRBJ1-2, with D unclear. The CDR3 runs 13 residues. Trimming took off 3 bases at V and 2 bases at J, with 7 bases between the two ends. Germline loops: CDR1 SGHTA, CDR2 FQGNSA.

The V and J genes are TRBV19 and TRBJ2-5; the match to TRBD2 covers 9 bases. From germline, CDR1 is LNHDA and CDR2 SQIVND (reference sequence). The CDR3 is 16 residues long. J lost 2 bases, V lost 1 base, and 5 bases had no gene match. CDR3 coding DNA: TGTGCCAGTAGTATAGGGGCGGGAGGGGTTCAAGAGACCCAGTACTTC. Translation gives CASSIGAGGVQETQYF.

Many counts were recorded for this clonotype. Likely a read error: the CDR3 ends without its conserved phenylalanine or tryptophan. This rearrangement joins TRBV24-1 to TRBJ1-5, with 8 positions matching TRBD1. CDR1 and CDR2 (germline): KGHDR, SFDVKD. The length of the CDR3 is 13 residues. Trimming removed 9 bases from V and 7 bases from J; junction bases left unmatched: 7. CDR3 amino acids: CATSDRVTQPQHS. The CDR3 DNA reads as TGTGCCACCTCGGACAGGGTCACCCAGCCCCAGCATTCT.